The clone carrying this TCR beta chain was found a few times. This sample was included in a study of blood T cell repertoires in COVID-19. Overall study context: COVID-19 samples from acute and convalescent phases originated in the United States, Italy and Spain. Nucleic acid was either cDNA or gDNA, and it came from T cells, B-cell-depleted T cells, or PBMCs.

Seattle's enrolled individuals joined amid active infection and were then monitored longitudinally. CDR3 length: 17 residues. V shed 4 bases and J 6 bases; nucleotides not matched to a gene: 15. Germline assignment: CDR1 SGHNT and CDR2 YENEEA. Data came from immunoSEQ multiplex PCR; TCRdb stores just in-frame clones and leaves some out. Of around 190,000 clones in the sample, over 80% were seen once. The chain carries TRBV11-3 and TRBJ2-1; 7 nucleotides match TRBD2. This receptor was obtained from a woman in her seventies with COVID-19, enrolled during active disease. The sequencing input was peripheral blood. In nucleotides, the CDR3 is TGTGCCAGCAGCTCCGTCCCAACCCCGGCGGGAGTCAATGAGCAGTTCTTC. As protein: CASSSVPTPAGVNEQFF.